This T cell receptor beta chain was recorded in a study of post-analysis software for immune sequencing data (dated by TCRdb to 2014 to 2015). Notes on the research overall: The recorded disease courses included relapsing-remitting, secondary progressive and progressive-relapsing multiple sclerosis, and some patients had no subtype annotation. The multiple sclerosis patient repertoires were compared with 10 to 12 previously published healthy control repertoires from donors aged 6 to 25 years. A subset of samples was prepared in parallel using single-end sample barcoding, then pooled and co-amplified after Illumina adapter ligation.

Library preparation employed PCR. Instrument used: Illumina HiSeq 2500. Unique molecular identifiers were incorporated into TCR beta cDNA libraries to reduce PCR and sequencing biases. Some 500,000 cDNA molecules were obtained for every 1 to 10 million input T cells, so each molecule roughly corresponded to one T cell. The same protocol used for the earlier healthy control dataset was applied to prepare and sequence the patient libraries. Samples belonging to the same batch were prepared together, multiplexed and sequenced on a shared HiSeq lane. Turning to the authors' computational methods: Raw barcoded reads were processed with MIGEC, discarding single-read molecular identifier groups before consensus assembly and CDR3 extraction. Clonotype tables were post-analysed with VDJtools, normalizing diversity by down-sampling all datasets to the smallest sample size. In repertoire overlap clustering, CDR3 amino acid sequences, but not nucleotide sequences, were matched to correct batch-related cross-sample contamination. TCRdb applied fastp at Q25 and MiXCR to the public reads, then kept only in-frame beta chains. Records with the same CDR3 protein are collapsed into one entry carrying the most frequent genes and DNA. These V and J calls derive from TCRdb rather than the authors' analysis. Across this sample there are 550,000 to 700,000 distinct CDR3 sequences, with 44% seen only once. Of the sample, over 1.5% falls within the top ten clones.

As encoded in the germline V gene, CDR1 is SGHRS while CDR2 is YFSETQ. Including the terminal cysteine and phenylalanine, the CDR3 comprises 15 residues. The kept DNA is CDR3 alone, 45 bases in frame from the first base. V was cut back by 0 bases and J by 2 bases, leaving a gap of 12 bases between them. To demonstrate the VDJtools post-analysis software, the study profiled TCR beta repertoires from the peripheral blood of under 15 young patients with multiple sclerosis. The multiple sclerosis patients were children and adolescents ranging in age from roughly 6 to 15 years. With regard to this clonotype: No cognate antigen has been identified for it. It has no much larger one-base neighbor in the sample; base qualities were not kept.

The study at large found these results: Several TRBV segments, including TRBV5-6, TRBV5-1 and TRBV20-1, were significantly more frequent in patients than controls. Direct clustering with F measure revealed strong co-clustering of samples prepared in the same batch, which led to a batch-effect correction. The control group was slightly older than the multiple sclerosis patient group. Significantly lower normalized Chao1 diversity was found in multiple sclerosis patients than in controls, suggesting substantial peripheral T-cell clonal expansion.

The rearrangement combines TRBV5-1 with TRBJ2-7; the D region possibly corresponds to TRBD1 (6 bases align). This TCR came from a girl aged 10 to 17 with multiple sclerosis. Sequences were obtained from blood. Read as DNA, the sequence is TGCGCCAGCAGCTTGGCTCGAGCAGGGGCCTACGAGCAGTACTTC. It translates to CASSLARAGAYEQYF.